The clone carrying this T cell receptor (beta chain) occurred a few times. Germline V gene lookup returns CDR1 DFQATT and CDR2 SNEGSKA (reference sequence). The CDR3 contains 13 residues. Deletions cut 6 bases from V and 2 bases from J, with 13 bases between. Peripheral blood samples of 7.5 to 10 milliliters were drawn from each donor. This sample is drawn from a study of blood T cells in healthy people across ages. Across the study: Template-switching capture recovered about one barcoded beta molecule per two T cells.

A second about 7 to 12 cycle PCR used barcoded and J-beta primers. TCRdb reanalysed the 5' RACE reads using MiXCR and keeps one entry per CDR3 protein. The sample carries about 780,000 distinct CDR3 sequences, 62% recorded once. The receptor was isolated from a man in his thirties or forties in good health. The chain couples TRBV20-1 to TRBJ2-5; D is tentatively TRBD1 or TRBD2 (5 bases each). Sequencing was performed on blood. The CDR3 region is CSAGPGRQETQYF. In nucleotides, the CDR3 is TGCAGTGCCGGGCCGGGACGACAAGAGACCCAGTACTTC.